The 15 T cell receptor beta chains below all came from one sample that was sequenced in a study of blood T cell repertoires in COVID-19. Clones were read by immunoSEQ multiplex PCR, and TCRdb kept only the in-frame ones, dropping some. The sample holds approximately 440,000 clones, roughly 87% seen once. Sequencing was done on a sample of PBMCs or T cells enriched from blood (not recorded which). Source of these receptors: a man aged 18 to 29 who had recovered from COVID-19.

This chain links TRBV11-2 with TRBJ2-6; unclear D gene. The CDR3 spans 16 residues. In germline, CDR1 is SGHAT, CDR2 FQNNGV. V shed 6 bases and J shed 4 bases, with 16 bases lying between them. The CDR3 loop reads CASSSSYSPGANVLTF. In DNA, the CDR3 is TGTGCCAGCAGTTCGAGTTATAGTCCCGGGGCCAACGTCCTGACTTTC.

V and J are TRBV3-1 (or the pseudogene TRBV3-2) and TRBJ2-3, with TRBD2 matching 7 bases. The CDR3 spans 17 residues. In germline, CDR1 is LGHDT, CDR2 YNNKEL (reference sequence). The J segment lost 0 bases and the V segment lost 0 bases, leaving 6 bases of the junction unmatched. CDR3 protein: CASSQERWEGSTDTQYF. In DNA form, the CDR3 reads TGTGCCAGCAGCCAAGAGAGGTGGGAGGGTAGCACAGATACGCAGTATTTT.

CDR3 amino acids: CASSLATVVSGNTIYF. The CDR3 DNA reads as TGTGCCAGCAGCTTAGCGACAGTAGTCTCTGGAAACACCATATATTTT. The V and J genes are TRBV7-2 and TRBJ1-3; D possibly corresponds to TRBD1 (5 bases). Germline assignment: CDR1 SGHTA and CDR2 FQGNSA. Trimming shortened V by 0 bases and J by 0 bases, and 9 bases separated the two germline ends. CDR3 length: 16 amino acids.

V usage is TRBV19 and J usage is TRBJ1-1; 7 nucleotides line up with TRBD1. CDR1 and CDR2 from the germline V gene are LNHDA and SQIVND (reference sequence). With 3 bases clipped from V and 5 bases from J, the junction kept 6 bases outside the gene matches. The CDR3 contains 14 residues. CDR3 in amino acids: CASSMDRRNTEAFF. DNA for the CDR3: TGTGCCAGTAGTATGGACAGGAGGAATACTGAAGCTTTCTTT.

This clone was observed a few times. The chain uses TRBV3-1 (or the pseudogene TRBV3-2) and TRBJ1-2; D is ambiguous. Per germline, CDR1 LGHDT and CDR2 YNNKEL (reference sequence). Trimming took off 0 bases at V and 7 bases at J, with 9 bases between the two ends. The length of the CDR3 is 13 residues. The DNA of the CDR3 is TGTGCCAGCAGCCAAGACGTTGTTCCTGGCTACACCTTC. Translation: CASSQDVVPGYTF.

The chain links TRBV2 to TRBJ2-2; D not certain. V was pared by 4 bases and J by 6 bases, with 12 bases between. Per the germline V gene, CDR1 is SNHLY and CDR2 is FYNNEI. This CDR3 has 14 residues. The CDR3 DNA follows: TGTGCCAGCAGTGGACAACTGGTGGCCGGGGAGCTGTTTTTT. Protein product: CASSGQLVAGELFF.

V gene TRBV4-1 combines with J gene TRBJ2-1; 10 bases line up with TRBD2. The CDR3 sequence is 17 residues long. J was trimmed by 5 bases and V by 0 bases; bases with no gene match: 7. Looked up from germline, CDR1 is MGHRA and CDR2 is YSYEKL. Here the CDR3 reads CASSQDWASGGNNEQFF. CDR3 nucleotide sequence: TGCGCCAGCAGCCAAGATTGGGCTAGCGGGGGAAACAATGAGCAGTTCTTC.

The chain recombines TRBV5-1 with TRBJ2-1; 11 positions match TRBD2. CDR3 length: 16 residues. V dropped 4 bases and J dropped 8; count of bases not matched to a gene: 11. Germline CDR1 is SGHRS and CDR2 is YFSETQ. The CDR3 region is CASSPETSGRGHEQFF. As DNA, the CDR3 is TGCGCCAGCAGCCCAGAAACTAGCGGGAGAGGACATGAGCAGTTCTTC.

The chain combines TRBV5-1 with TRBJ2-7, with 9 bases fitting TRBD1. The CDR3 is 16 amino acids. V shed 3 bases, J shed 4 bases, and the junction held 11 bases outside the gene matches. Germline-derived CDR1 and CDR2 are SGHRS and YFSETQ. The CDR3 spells CASSSIADRGSYEQYF. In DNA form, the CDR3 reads TGCGCCAGCAGCTCCATTGCCGACAGGGGGTCGTACGAGCAGTACTTC.

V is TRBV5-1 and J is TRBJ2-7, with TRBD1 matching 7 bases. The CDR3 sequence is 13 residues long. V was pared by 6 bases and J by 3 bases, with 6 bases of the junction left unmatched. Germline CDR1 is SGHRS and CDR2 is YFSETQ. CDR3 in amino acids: CASTQGSVYEQYF. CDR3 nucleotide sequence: TGCGCCAGCACACAGGGGAGTGTCTACGAGCAGTACTTC.

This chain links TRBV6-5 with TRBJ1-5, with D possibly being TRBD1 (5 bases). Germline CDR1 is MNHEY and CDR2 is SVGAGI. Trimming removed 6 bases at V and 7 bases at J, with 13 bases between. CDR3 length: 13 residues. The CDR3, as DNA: TGTGCCAGCAGAATATCGGGGGGACAGCCCCAGCATTTT. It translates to CASRISGGQPQHF.

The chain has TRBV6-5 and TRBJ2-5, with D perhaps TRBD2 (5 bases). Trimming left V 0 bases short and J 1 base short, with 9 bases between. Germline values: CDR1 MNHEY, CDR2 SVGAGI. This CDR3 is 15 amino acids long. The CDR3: CASSYSVGVQETQYF. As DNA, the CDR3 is TGTGCCAGCAGTTACTCTGTCGGGGTCCAAGAGACCCAGTACTTC.

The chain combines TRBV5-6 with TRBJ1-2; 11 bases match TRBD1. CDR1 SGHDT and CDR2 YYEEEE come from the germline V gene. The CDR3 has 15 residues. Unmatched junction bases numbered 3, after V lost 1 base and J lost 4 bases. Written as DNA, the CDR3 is TGTGCCAGCAGCTTGACCGGGACAGGGGGCTATGGCTACACCTTC. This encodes CASSLTGTGGYGYTF.

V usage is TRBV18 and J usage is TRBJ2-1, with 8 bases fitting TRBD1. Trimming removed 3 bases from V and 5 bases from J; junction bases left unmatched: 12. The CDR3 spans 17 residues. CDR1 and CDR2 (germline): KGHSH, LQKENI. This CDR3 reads CASSPGQGKRQDNEQFF. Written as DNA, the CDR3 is TGTGCCAGCTCACCCGGACAGGGAAAAAGACAGGACAATGAGCAGTTCTTC.

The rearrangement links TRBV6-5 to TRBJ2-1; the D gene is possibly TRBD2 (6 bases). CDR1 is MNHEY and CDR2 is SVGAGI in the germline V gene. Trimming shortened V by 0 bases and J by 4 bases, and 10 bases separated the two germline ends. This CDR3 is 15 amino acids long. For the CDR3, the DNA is TGTGCCAGCAGTTACTCGAGAGGGAGGTACAATGAGCAGTTCTTC. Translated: CASSYSRGRYNEQFF.